What follows are 4 T cell receptor beta chains derived from one specimen sequenced in a study of cytomegalovirus exposure and HLA in healthy donors. The PCR employed 60 Vbeta primers together with 13 Jbeta primers. TCRdb's copy holds only in-frame clones and misses some; the assay was immunoSEQ multiplex PCR. The table records 180,000 or so clones, under 80% of them present only once. Specimen: PBMCs. All receptors derive from a woman aged 25-40 years in good health and CMV-seropositive.

The genes are TRBV6-4 and TRBJ2-2; a possible D gene is TRBD2 (5 bases). Germline V gene sequence: CDR1 MRHNA, CDR2 SNTAGT. Trimming removed 5 bases at V and 0 bases at J, with 10 bases between. The CDR3 loop spans 15 amino acids. CDR3 DNA: TGTGCCAGCAGTCCCCAGGACTCGAACACCGGGGAGCTGTTTTTT. Amino acid sequence: CASSPQDSNTGELFF.

This clone appeared a single time. This sequence joins TRBV6-5 and TRBJ2-7; a possible D gene is TRBD2 (7 bases). In germline, CDR1 is MNHEY, CDR2 SVGAGI. The CDR3 is made up of 15 amino acids. V was cut by 0 bases and J by 2 bases, with 11 bases left in between. CDR3 loop: CASSYSGGPPYEQYF. CDR3 DNA: TGTGCCAGCAGTTACTCGGGGGGGCCCCCCTACGAGCAGTACTTC.

The rearrangement joins TRBV23-1 to TRBJ2-5; 7 bases are shared with TRBD2. The last part of the DNA fits TRBJ2-7 better; the J call may be wrong. TRBV23-1 falls under the ORF class, with uncertain function. The CDR3 is made up of 15 amino acids. The CDR3 coding sequence is TGCGCCAGCAGTCAATCGTGGGGGGGCTCCTACGAGCAGTACTTC. Translating it yields CASSQSWGGSYEQYF.

This clone is a singleton in its sample. The chain joins TRBV5-1 to TRBJ2-2; 7 positions agree with TRBD2. Germline CDR1 reads SGHRS; CDR2 reads YFSETQ. V was clipped by 3 bases and J by 3 bases; unmatched bases: 5. The CDR3 loop spans 15 amino acids. The CDR3 is CASSWEGADTGELFF. The CDR3 region has the DNA TGCGCCAGCAGCTGGGAGGGAGCGGACACCGGGGAGCTGTTTTTT.